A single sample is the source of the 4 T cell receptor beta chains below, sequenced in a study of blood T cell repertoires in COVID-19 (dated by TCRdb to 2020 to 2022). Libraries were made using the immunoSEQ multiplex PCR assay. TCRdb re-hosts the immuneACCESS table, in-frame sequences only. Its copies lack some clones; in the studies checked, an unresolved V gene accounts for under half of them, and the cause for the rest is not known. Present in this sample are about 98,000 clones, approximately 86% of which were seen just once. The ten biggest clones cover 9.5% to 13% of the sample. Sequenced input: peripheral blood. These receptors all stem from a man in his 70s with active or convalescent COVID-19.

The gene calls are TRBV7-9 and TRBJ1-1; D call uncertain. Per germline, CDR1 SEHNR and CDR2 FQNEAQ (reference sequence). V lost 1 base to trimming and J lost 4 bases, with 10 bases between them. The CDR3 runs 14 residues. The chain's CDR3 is CASSLVSWATEAFF. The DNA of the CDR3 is TGTGCCAGCAGCTTAGTCTCCTGGGCCACTGAAGCTTTCTTT.

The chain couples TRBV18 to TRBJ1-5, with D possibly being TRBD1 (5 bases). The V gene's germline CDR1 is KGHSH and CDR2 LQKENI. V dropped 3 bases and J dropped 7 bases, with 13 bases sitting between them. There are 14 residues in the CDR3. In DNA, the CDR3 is TGTGCCAGCTCACCTCTCGACAGAAGCCAGCCCCAGCATTTT. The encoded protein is CASSPLDRSQPQHF.

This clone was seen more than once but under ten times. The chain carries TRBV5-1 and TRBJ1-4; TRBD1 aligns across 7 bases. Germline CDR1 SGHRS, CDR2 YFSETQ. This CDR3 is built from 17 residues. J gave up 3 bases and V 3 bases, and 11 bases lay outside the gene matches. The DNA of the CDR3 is TGCGCCAGCAGCTCCGCAGGGGGACGGGGTCCTAATGAAAAACTGTTTTTT. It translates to CASSSAGGRGPNEKLFF.

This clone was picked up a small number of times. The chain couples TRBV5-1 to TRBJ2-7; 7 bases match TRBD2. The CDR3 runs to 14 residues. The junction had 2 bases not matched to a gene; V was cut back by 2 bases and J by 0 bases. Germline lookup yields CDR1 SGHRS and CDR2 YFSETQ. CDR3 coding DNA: TGCGCCAGCAGCTTCGGGGGGAACTCCTACGAGCAGTACTTC. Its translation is CASSFGGNSYEQYF.